This T cell receptor (beta chain) was identified in a study of regulatory T cells in long-lasting Graves disease. With respect to this clonotype: Its antigen is still unknown.

Sample time point: persistent/refractory GD, antithyroid drugs over 5 years with positive TRAb. Preparation of the TCR library used RNA extracted from PBMCs. Graves' disease diagnosis used American Thyroid Association guidelines. With EDTA tubes as the receptacles, 7.5 to 10 milliliters of peripheral blood were drawn. The study, taken as a whole, reports: Persistent Graves' patients showed less TCR diversity than newly diagnosed patients showed.

The germline gives CDR1 SGHTA, CDR2 FQGNSA. Trimming removed 2 bases from V and 0 bases from J; junction bases left unmatched: 6. This CDR3 region has 16 residues. Sequencing libraries for TCR beta were prepared with iRepertoire HTBI primers and Arm-PCR of CDR3 regions. TCRdb reprocessed the multiplex PCR reads via MiXCR and lists one record per CDR3 protein. The repertoire has roughly 500,000 distinct CDR3 sequences, roughly a fifth of them found once; the top ten carry 7.1%. The TCR was taken from a female donor with Graves disease. The chain links TRBV7-2 to TRBJ1-1; 7 positions match TRBD1. Specimen: peripheral blood mononuclear cells (PBMCs), collected when the disease was refractory, from a patient treated with antithyroid drugs. DNA of the CDR3: TGTGCCAGCAGCTTATGGGACAGAAGTCTGAACACTGAAGCTTTCTTT. Its protein product is CASSLWDRSLNTEAFF.